This note documents a single T cell receptor beta chain sequence. What it recognizes is unknown. Clones were read by immunoSEQ multiplex PCR, and TCRdb kept only the in-frame ones, dropping some. The sample yields about 380,000 clones, about 96% seen once. This record comes from a study of shared clonotypes between healthy human individuals. General observations from the study: Memory subsets had estimated richness that was generally smaller than that of naive subsets.

CDR1 is LGHNA and CDR2 is YNFKEQ in the germline V gene. The V end was cut by 4 bases, the J end by 2 bases, with 14 bases between. The CDR3 is 15 residues long. The sequence was obtained from a man aged 25-45 years in good health. This chain joins TRBV4-2 and TRBJ1-1; tentatively, D is TRBD1 (6 bases). The sample comprised memory CD8+ T cells sorted from blood. Sample subset: CD45RO+ cells pooled with CCR7-negative TemRA cells. CDR3 protein: CASSPDGQPNTEAFF. The CDR3 coding sequence is TGTGCCAGCAGCCCCGATGGACAGCCAAACACTGAAGCTTTCTTT.